This T cell receptor beta chain came from a study of Ad26.COV2.S vaccination and SARS-CoV-2 variants. On the study more broadly: Once, or twice with 56 days between doses, Ad26.COV2.S was given intramuscularly. Findings of the study overall: Vaccine recipients had higher spike-specific TCR breadth than placebo recipients. Analyses of TCR breadth and depth may have underestimated total T cell responses.

As for treatment: around 19 received Ad26.COV2.S at low or high dose, single or two shots; five or six received placebo; per-sample allocation not given. Following the first vaccine or placebo injection, samples were taken on day 63. A Boston adult aged 18-55 years was the donor. Germline lookup yields CDR1 MNHNY and CDR2 SVGAGI (reference sequence). There are 14 residues in the CDR3. With 6 bases removed from V and 0 bases from J, the gap between germline ends came to 9 bases. This clone was seen a handful of times. Its antigen is currently unknown. TCRdb's copy holds only in-frame clones and misses some; the assay was immunoSEQ multiplex PCR. Of approximately 360,000 clones in the sample, about 83% were seen once.

This chain connects TRBV6-6 to TRBJ1-3; D gene ambiguous. The clonotype was recovered from a person aged 18 to 65 who received the Ad26.COV2.S COVID-19 vaccine or a placebo. This material consisted of peripheral blood, taken in a trial of Ad26.COV2.S vaccine versus placebo. CDR3 sequence reads: CASRGGDSGNTIYF. DNA of the CDR3: TGTGCCAGCAGGGGCGGCGACTCTGGAAACACCATATATTTT.